These T cell receptor beta chains were read from a single sample in a study of Ad26.COV2.S vaccination and SARS-CoV-2 variants. Sequenced by immunoSEQ multiplex PCR; TCRdb stores in-frame clones only, minus some. The table includes approximately 400,000 clones, about 80% detected once. The specimen comprised peripheral blood, sampled in a trial of Ad26.COV2.S vaccine versus placebo. These receptors originate from a person between 18 and 65 years old who received the Ad26.COV2.S COVID-19 vaccine or a placebo. Each CDR3 is given with its conserved first and last residue. A D gene is named only where the DNA matches it firmly. For some rows the clone size is stated as once, few or many, or as a class when expanded; others skip it.

j_call d_call clone_size v_call cdr3_nt cdr3_aa
TRBJ1-2 - - TRBV24-1 TGTGCCACCCCCCACGGGGGTTTATACACCTTC CATPHGGLYTF
TRBJ2-5 - - TRBV7-9 TGTGCCAGCAGGGGAAGATGGGAAGAAGAGACCCAGTACTTC CASRGRWEEETQYF
TRBJ2-5 TRBD2 - TRBV4-2 TGTGCCAGCAGCCAAGCGGGGGGGGAGACCCAGTACTTC CASSQAGGETQYF
TRBJ2-3 - - TRBV11-3 TGTGCCAGCACGGGACAGCGGGGTATCACAGATACGCAGTATTTT CASTGQRGITDTQYF
TRBJ2-1 - - TRBV11-2 TGTGCCAGCAGCGCCGGGGCAGTCATGGTCTTC CASSAGAVMVF
TRBJ2-1 TRBD2 once TRBV28 TGTGCCAGCAACCCCGGCGGGAGGAGGTACAATGAGCAGTTCTTC CASNPGGRRYNEQFF
TRBJ2-1 - - TRBV2 TGTGCCAGCAGTGGGCTTTTCAATTACAATGAGCAGTTCTTC CASSGLFNYNEQFF
TRBJ1-3 - - TRBV6-5 TGTGCCAGCAGGTCCTACGATATTGCTGGAAACACCATATATTTT CASRSYDIAGNTIYF
TRBJ1-4 - - TRBV7-9 TGTGCCAGCAGCTCGTCGGACGGAGACTGGGCTGATGAAAAACTGTTTTTT CASSSSDGDWADEKLFF
TRBJ1-1 - - TRBV19 TGTGCCAGTAGTAAGGTACAGAACACTGAAGCTTTCTTT CASSKVQNTEAFF
TRBJ2-5 - - TRBV5-5 TGTGCCAGCAGCTTTGCTGCCCTGGAGACCCAGTACTTC CASSFAALETQYF
TRBJ2-2 - - TRBV11-3 TGTGCCAGCAGAGGGAGAGCAAACACCGGGGAGCTGTTTTTT CASRGRANTGELFF
TRBJ1-1 - - TRBV7-2 TGTGCCAGCAGCCTTGTTAGGTGGGCGGACACTGAAGCTTTCTTT CASSLVRWADTEAFF
TRBJ1-5 - - TRBV18 TGTGCCAGCTCACCAGGCTACAATCAGCCCCAGCATTTT CASSPGYNQPQHF
TRBJ2-6 TRBD1 - TRBV7-3 TGTGCCAGCAGCATATCCGGGACAGGGGGCGCGGGTGGGGCCAACGTCCTGACTTTC CASSISGTGGAGGANVLTF
TRBJ1-1 - - TRBV30 TGTGCCTGGGGGCCAGGGACCCTCCTCCGTGAAGCTTTCTTT CAWGPGTLLREAFF
TRBJ2-2 - once TRBV21-1 TGTGCCAGCGCTGGGTACACCGGGGAGCTGTTTTTT CASAGYTGELFF
TRBJ1-5 - - TRBV6-5 TGTGCCAGCTCCCCGGGGCACAATCAGCCCCAGCATTTT CASSPGHNQPQHF
TRBJ1-3 TRBD1 once TRBV7-2 TGTGCCAGCAGCACACAGGGGCCGCTCTCTGGAAACACCATATATTTT CASSTQGPLSGNTIYF
TRBJ1-1 - once TRBV27 TGTGCCAGCAGTGTACAGGGAGGCACTGAAGCTTTCTTT CASSVQGGTEAFF
TRBJ2-7 TRBD2 once TRBV30 TGTGCCTGGAGCCCTGCGGGAGTCTCCTACGAGCAGTACTTC CAWSPAGVSYEQYF
TRBJ2-4 TRBD2 - TRBV5-6 TGTGCCAGCAGCTTACGGAGCGGGAGGGGAAAGTACTTC CASSLRSGRGKYF
TRBJ1-6 - - TRBV5-6 TGTGCCAGCAGCTTGCCCAGGGAAGGGTCACCCCTCCACTTT CASSLPREGSPLHF
TRBJ2-5 - - TRBV9 TGTGCCAGCAGCGCCCCCGGGCTGCGGGAGACCCAGTACTTC CASSAPGLRETQYF
TRBJ2-5 - - TRBV4-1 TGCGCCAGCAGCCTACCGGGGGCTCAGTACTTC CASSLPGAQYF
TRBJ2-3 - - TRBV6-4 TGTGCCAGCAGTGAAAAGGGGAGCACAGATACGCAGTATTTT CASSEKGSTDTQYF
TRBJ2-5 TRBD1 - TRBV20-1 TGCAGTGCTAGTCCCCGGGACAGTTCGGGAAAGACCCAGTACTTC CSASPRDSSGKTQYF
TRBJ1-2 - - TRBV5-1 TGCGCCAGCGGAAGGGGCACCTCAGATGGCTACACCTTC CASGRGTSDGYTF
TRBJ1-2 - - TRBV19 TGTGCCAGTAGTGGGCCAAGGGTGGATGGCTACACCTTC CASSGPRVDGYTF
TRBJ2-6 TRBD1 - TRBV6-5 TGTGCCAGCAGTTCCGACAGGGGTGGGGCCAACGTCCTGACTTTC CASSSDRGGANVLTF
TRBJ1-2 - - TRBV6-5 TGTGCCAGCAGTAGCCGGGGAGGGGTTCGGTATGGCTACACCTTC CASSSRGGVRYGYTF
TRBJ2-1 TRBD2 - TRBV19 TGTGCCAGTACTCCCACTAGCGGAGGAGCTCACAATGAGCAGTTCTTC CASTPTSGGAHNEQFF
TRBJ1-1 - - TRBV5-1 TGCGCCAGCAGCTTCCAGCCGAGCGGAGACACTGAAGCTTTCTTT CASSFQPSGDTEAFF
TRBJ2-1 - - TRBV11-2 TGTGCCAGCAGCTTTTGGGGTGACAAGTTCTTC CASSFWGDKFF
TRBJ1-2 TRBD1 once TRBV7-8 TGTGCCAGCACAAAATTCAGGGGGGATAACTATGGCTACACCTTC CASTKFRGDNYGYTF
TRBJ1-3 TRBD1 - TRBV5-1 TGCGCCAGCAGCCCTTGGACAGGGGGAAACACCATATATTTT CASSPWTGGNTIYF
TRBJ1-5 - - TRBV10-2 TGCGCCAGCAGGGACAGACAGGATGGACCCCAGCATTTT CASRDRQDGPQHF
TRBJ1-1 - - TRBV7-9 TGTGCCAGCAGTTCGGGAAGGCAGGATCCGAACACTGAAGCTTTCTTT CASSSGRQDPNTEAFF
TRBJ1-2 - - TRBV12-3/TRBV12-4 TGTGCCAGCAGTCCCTCGCGTAAGGGCTACACCTTC CASSPSRKGYTF
TRBJ1-4 - - TRBV5-1 TGCGCCAGCAGCCCGGGGATTGGTCGGGCTAATGAAAAACTGTTTTTT CASSPGIGRANEKLFF
TRBJ2-1 TRBD1 once TRBV6-5 TGTGCCACCGAGGGGACAGGGTACAATGAGCAGTTCTTC CATEGTGYNEQFF
TRBJ1-5 - once TRBV7-9 TGTGCCAGCAGCTCACAGGGTGCCCAGCATTTT CASSSQGAQHF
TRBJ2-5 TRBD2 - TRBV5-4 TGTGCCAGCAGCCGACTAGCGGGGAGGTACCAAGAGACCCAGTACTTC CASSRLAGRYQETQYF